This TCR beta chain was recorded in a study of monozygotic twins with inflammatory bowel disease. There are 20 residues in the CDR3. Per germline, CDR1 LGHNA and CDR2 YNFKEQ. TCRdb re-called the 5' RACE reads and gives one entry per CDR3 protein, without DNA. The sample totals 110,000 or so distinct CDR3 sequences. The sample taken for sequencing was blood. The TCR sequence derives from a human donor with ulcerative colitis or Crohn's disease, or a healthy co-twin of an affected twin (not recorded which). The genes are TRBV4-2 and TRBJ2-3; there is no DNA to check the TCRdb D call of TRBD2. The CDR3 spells CASSQDWQGPVIHASDTQYF.